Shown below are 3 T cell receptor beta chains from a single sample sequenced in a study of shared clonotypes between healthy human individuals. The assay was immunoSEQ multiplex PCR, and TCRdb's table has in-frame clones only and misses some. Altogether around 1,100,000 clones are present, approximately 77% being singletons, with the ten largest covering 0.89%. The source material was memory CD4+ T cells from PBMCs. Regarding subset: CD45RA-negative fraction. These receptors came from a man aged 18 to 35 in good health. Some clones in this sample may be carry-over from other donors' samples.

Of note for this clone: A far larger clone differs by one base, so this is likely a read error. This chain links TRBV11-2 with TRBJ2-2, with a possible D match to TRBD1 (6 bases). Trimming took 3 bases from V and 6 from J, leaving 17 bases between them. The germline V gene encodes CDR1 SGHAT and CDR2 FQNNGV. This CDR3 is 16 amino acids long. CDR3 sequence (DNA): TGTGCCAGCAGCTTCACACCAACAGGGACGGCCGGGGAGCTGTTTTTT. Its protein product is CASSFTPTGTAGELFF.

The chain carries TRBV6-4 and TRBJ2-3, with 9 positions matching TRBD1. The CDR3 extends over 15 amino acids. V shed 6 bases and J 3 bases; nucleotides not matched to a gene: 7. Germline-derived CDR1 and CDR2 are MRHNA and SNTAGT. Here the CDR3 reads CASRDRDRATDTQYF. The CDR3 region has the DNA TGTGCCAGCAGGGACCGGGACAGGGCGACAGATACGCAGTATTTT.

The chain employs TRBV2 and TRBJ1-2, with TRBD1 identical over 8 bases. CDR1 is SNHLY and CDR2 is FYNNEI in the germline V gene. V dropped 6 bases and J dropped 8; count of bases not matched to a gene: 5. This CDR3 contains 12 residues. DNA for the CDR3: TGTGCCAGCAGGCCAGGGGGCGTCGGCTACACCTTC. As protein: CASRPGGVGYTF.